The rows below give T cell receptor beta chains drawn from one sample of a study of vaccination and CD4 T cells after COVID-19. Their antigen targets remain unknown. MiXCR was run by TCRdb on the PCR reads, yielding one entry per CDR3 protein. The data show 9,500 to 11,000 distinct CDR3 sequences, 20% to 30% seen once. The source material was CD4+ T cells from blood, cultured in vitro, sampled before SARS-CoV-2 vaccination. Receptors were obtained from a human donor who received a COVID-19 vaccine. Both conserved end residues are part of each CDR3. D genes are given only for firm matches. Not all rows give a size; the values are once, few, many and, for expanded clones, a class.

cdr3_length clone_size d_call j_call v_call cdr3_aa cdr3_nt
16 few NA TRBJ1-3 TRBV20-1 CSAASRERFSGNTIYF TGCAGTGCTGCCTCAAGGGAACGGTTCTCTGGAAACACCATATATTTT
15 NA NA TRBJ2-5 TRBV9 CASSVAGGVGETQYF TGTGCCAGCAGCGTAGCTGGCGGGGTTGGAGAGACCCAGTACTTC
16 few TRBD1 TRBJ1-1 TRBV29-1 CSVRGPDRGWGTEAFF TGCAGCGTGAGAGGTCCCGACAGGGGTTGGGGCACTGAAGCTTTCTTT
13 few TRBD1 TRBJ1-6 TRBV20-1 CSADRGSNSPLHF TGCAGTGCGGACAGGGGGAGTAATTCACCCCTCCACTTT
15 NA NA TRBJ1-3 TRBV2 CASSEGRFSGNTIYF TGTGCCAGCAGTGAGGGGAGATTCTCTGGAAACACCATATATTTT
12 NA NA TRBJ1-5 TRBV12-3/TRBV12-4 CASKTGEQPQHF TGTGCCAGCAAGACAGGAGAGCAGCCCCAGCATTTT
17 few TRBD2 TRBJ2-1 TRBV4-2 CASSQGLAETFYNEQFF TGTGCCAGCAGCCAGGGACTAGCGGAGACTTTCTACAATGAGCAGTTCTTC
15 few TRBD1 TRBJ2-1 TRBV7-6 CASSLSRDRGNEQFF TGTGCCAGCAGCTTAAGCCGGGACAGGGGCAATGAGCAGTTCTTC
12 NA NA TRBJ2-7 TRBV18 CASSPDGDEQYF TGTGCCAGCTCCCCGGATGGCGACGAGCAGTACTTC
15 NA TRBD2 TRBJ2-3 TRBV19 CASSTSSGGAYTQYF TGTGCCAGTAGTACGTCTAGCGGGGGGGCTTATACGCAGTATTTT
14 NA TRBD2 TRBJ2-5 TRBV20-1 CSADPGGGEETQYF TGCAGTGCTGATCCGGGGGGGGGAGAAGAGACCCAGTACTTC
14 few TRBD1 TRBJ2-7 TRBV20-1 CSAMSGGLSYEQYF TGCAGTGCTATGTCAGGGGGCCTTTCCTACGAGCAGTACTTC
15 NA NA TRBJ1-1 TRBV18 CASSPSIQATTEAFF TGTGCCAGCTCACCAAGTATCCAGGCGACCACTGAAGCTTTCTTT
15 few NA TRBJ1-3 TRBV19 CASGKDGTNGDTIYF TGTGCCAGTGGCAAAGACGGGACGAATGGCGACACCATATATTTT
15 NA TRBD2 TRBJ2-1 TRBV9 CASSVIAGTYNEQFF TGTGCCAGCAGCGTAATAGCGGGGACCTACAATGAGCAGTTCTTC
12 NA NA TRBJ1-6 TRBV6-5 CASSYTGSPLHF TGTGCCAGCAGTTACACAGGATCACCCCTCCACTTT
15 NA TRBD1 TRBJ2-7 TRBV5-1 CASSQDPGQGIGQYF TGCGCCAGCAGTCAGGATCCGGGACAGGGGATAGGACAGTACTTC
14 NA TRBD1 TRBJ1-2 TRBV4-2 CASSLDRFNYGYTF TGTGCCAGCAGCCTGGACAGGTTTAACTATGGCTACACCTTC
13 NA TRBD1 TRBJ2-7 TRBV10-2 CASSGGQRHEQYF TGCGCCAGCAGTGGGGGACAGCGACACGAGCAGTACTTC
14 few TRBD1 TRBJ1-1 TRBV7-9 CASSSSGTGAEAFF TGTGCCAGCAGTTCGAGCGGGACAGGGGCTGAAGCTTTCTTT
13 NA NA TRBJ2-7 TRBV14 CASSFGPSCEQYF TGTGCCAGCAGCTTTGGACCGAGCTGCGAGCAGTACTTC
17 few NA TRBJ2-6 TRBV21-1 CASSKEGGIPGANVLTF TGTGCCAGCAGCAAAGAAGGGGGGATACCTGGGGCCAACGTCCTGACTTTC
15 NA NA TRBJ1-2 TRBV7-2 CASTLVLGANYGYTF TGTGCCAGCACCCTAGTTCTAGGGGCTAACTATGGCTACACCTTC
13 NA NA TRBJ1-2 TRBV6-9 CASAGVLDYGYTF TGTGCCAGCGCCGGGGTATTGGACTATGGCTACACCTTC
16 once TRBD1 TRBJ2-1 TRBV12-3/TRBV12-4 CASSPDRGGLHNEQFF TGTGCCAGCAGCCCCGACAGGGGTGGTCTACACAATGAGCAGTTCTTC
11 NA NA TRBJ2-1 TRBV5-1 CASSSGDEQFF TGCGCCAGCAGCTCCGGCGATGAGCAGTTCTTC
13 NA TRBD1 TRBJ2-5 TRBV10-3 CAISKGQEETQYF TGTGCCATCAGTAAGGGACAGGAGGAGACCCAGTACTTC
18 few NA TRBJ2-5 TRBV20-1 CSARVILTLFLGDETQYF TGCAGTGCTAGAGTGATTCTCACTCTATTTCTGGGTGACGAGACCCAGTACTTC
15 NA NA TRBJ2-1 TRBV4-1 CASSQDRTEYNEQFF TGCGCCAGCAGCCAAGACCGGACAGAATACAATGAGCAGTTCTTC
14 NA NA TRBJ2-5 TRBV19 CASSIGLRVETQYF TGTGCCAGTAGTATAGGACTCAGAGTAGAGACCCAGTACTTC
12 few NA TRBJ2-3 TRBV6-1 CASRDSTDTQYF TGTGCCAGCAGGGACTCCACAGATACGCAGTATTTT
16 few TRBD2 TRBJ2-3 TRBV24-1 CATSDRTGGASDTQYF TGTGCCACCAGTGATCGCACCGGGGGGGCATCAGATACGCAGTATTTT
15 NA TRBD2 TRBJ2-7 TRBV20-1 CSARAHSGGGYEQYF TGCAGTGCTAGAGCACATAGCGGGGGGGGATACGAGCAGTACTTC
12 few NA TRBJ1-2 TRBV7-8 CASSRQLYGYTF TGTGCCAGCAGCCGACAGCTCTATGGCTACACCTTC
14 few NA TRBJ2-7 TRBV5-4 CASSSSIDSYEQYF TGTGCCAGCAGCTCATCCATTGACTCCTACGAGCAGTACTTC
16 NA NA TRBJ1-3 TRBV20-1 CSARDNRFSSGNTIYF TGCAGTGCTAGAGATAACAGGTTCAGCTCTGGAAACACCATATATTTT
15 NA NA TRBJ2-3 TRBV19 CASSMGGRGVGTQYF TGTGCCAGTAGTATGGGGGGCAGAGGGGTCGGTACGCAGTATTTT
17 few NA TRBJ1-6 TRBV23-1 CASSLPGMGSYNSPLHF TGCGCCAGCAGCTTACCAGGGATGGGCTCCTATAATTCACCCCTCCACTTT
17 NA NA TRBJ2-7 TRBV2 CASSGFSPGQISYEQYF TGTGCCAGCAGTGGGTTTTCTCCCGGACAAATCTCCTACGAGCAGTACTTC
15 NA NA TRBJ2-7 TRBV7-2 CASSSRQGGLYEQYF TGTGCCAGCAGCTCCCGACAGGGAGGACTCTACGAGCAGTACTTC
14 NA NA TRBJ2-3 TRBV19 CASSISPAGGTQYF TGTGCCAGTAGTATTTCTCCTGCAGGCGGAACGCAGTATTTT
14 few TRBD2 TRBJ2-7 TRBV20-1 CSASGGGSSYEQYF TGCAGTGCTAGTGGGGGGGGAAGCTCCTACGAGCAGTACTTC
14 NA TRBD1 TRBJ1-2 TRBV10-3 CAISPSDRGYGYTF TGTGCCATCAGTCCCTCGGACAGGGGATATGGCTACACCTTC
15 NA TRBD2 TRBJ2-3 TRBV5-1 CASSAGTSGPDTQYF TGCGCCAGCAGCGCCGGGACTAGCGGCCCCGATACGCAGTATTTT
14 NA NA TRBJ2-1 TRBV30 CAWGSGGPRNEQFF TGTGCCTGGGGTAGTGGGGGGCCAAGGAATGAGCAGTTCTTC
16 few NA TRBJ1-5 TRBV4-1 CASSQVKGQSNQPQHF TGCGCCAGCAGCCAAGTTAAGGGTCAGAGCAATCAGCCCCAGCATTTT
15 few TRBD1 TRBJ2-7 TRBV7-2 CASSWDRGGTYEQYF TGTGCCAGCAGCTGGGACAGGGGGGGGACCTACGAGCAGTACTTC